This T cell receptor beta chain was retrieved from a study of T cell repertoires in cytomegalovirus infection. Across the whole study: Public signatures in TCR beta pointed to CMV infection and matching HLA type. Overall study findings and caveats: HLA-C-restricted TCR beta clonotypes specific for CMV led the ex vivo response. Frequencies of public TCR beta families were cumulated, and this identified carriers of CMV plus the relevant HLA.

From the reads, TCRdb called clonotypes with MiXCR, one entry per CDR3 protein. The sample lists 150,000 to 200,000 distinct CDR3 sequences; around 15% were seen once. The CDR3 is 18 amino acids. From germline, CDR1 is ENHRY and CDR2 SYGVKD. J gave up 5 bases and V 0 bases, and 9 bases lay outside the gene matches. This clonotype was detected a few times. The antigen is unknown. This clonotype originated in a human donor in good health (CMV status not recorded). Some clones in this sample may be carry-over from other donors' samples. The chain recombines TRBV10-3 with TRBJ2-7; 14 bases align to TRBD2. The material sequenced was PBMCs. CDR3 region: CAISESRPGTSGSDEQYF. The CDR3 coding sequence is TGTGCCATCAGTGAGTCCCGACCTGGGACTAGCGGGAGCGACGAGCAGTACTTC.